The clone carrying this T cell receptor (beta chain) was counted ten times or more. This sample is part of a study of T cells in Graves' hyperthyroidism and ophthalmopathy. V shed 5 bases and J shed 5 bases, with 15 bases lying between them. This CDR3 contains 13 residues. Germline CDR1 reads GTSNPN; CDR2 reads SVGIG (reference sequence). Regions amplified from RNA transcripts were the TCR beta CDR3 regions. The study used the HTBI primer set for a first-round RT-PCR of the TCR CDR3. In TCRdb, the multiplex PCR reads were re-called with MiXCR into one record per CDR3 protein. The table lists about 530,000 distinct CDR3 sequences, roughly 17% of them singletons.

The receptor comes from a young woman with Graves' ophthalmopathy. This chain links TRBV30 with TRBJ1-1; no clear D. The material sequenced was blood. CDR3: CAWQGSRGTEAFF. The CDR3 DNA follows: TGTGCCTGGCAAGGTTCGAGAGGGACTGAAGCTTTCTTT.